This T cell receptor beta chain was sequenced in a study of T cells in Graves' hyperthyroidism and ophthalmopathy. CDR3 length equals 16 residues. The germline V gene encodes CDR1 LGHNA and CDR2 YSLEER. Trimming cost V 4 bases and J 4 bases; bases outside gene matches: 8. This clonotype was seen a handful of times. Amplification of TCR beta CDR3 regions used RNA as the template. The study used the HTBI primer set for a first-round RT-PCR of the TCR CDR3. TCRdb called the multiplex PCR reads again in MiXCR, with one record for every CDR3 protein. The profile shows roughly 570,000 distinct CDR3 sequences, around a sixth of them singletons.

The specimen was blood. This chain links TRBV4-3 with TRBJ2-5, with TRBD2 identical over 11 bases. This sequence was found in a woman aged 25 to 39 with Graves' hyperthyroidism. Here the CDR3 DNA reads TGCGCCAGCAGCCCCCAACTAGCGGGAGCAGGAGAGACCCAGTACTTC. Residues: CASSPQLAGAGETQYF.